This T cell receptor beta chain derives from a study of chemoradiotherapy in HPV16-positive cancers. This CDR3 is 12 amino acids long. V lost 8 bases, J lost 5 bases, and 3 bases stayed unmatched. Germline V gene lookup returns CDR1 GTSNPN and CDR2 SVGIG (reference sequence). The data were produced by immunoSEQ multiplex PCR, yet TCRdb's version contains in-frame clones alone and is incomplete. The repertoire has 30,000 to 40,000 clones, 89% of them found once; the top ten carry 2.5% to 3.5%. The clonotype comes from a human donor with HPV-associated anogenital cancer. The sample in question was blood, obtained from a patient who underwent chemoradiotherapy. The chain carries TRBV30 and TRBJ2-2, with 9 bases aligning to TRBD1. CDR3 in DNA: TGTGCCGAGGGACAGGGAACCGGGGAGCTGTTTTTT. Translation gives CAEGQGTGELFF.